This TCR beta chain came from a study of T cells expressing NK-cell markers. CDR1 SNHLY and CDR2 FYNNEI come from the germline V gene. The CDR3 consists of 14 residues. Study-wide results and limits: NKG2C+ dominant clonotypes from 5 or 6 donors made up roughly 1.0-7.5% of CD8+ T cells.

Note on this clonotype: Its antigen remains unidentified.

Scientists made TCR beta cDNA using 5'RACE template switching with UMIs. TCRdb reworked the 5' RACE reads into one entry per CDR3 protein, no DNA. The repertoire table contains a few hundred thousand distinct CDR3 sequences. J is TRBJ2-2 and V is TRBV2. The origin of this receptor is a woman in her 50s in good health. The specimen sequenced was blood T cells: a sorted CD56 or NKG2C T cell subset, CD4+ or CD8+ T cells, or bulk PBMC T cells (not recorded which). Here the CDR3 reads CASNSGQNTGELFF.